Reported below is one TCR beta chain. Its antigen is unknown. This record comes from a study of a mutant IDH1 vaccine in newly diagnosed glioma. Study overall: Treated patients had a mean age of approximately 40 years and a 62.5% male, roughly 40% female split.

CDR1 and CDR2 from the germline V gene are LNHDA and SQIVND (reference sequence). V lost 2 bases, J lost 8 bases, and 12 bases stayed unmatched. The CDR3 is 17 amino acids. Data came from immunoSEQ multiplex PCR; TCRdb stores just in-frame clones and leaves some out. The profile shows about 120,000 clones, roughly 75% of them singletons. Stated time point: week 11, during vaccination. A 20-mer mutant IDH1 peptide at 300 ug was injected subcutaneously with topical imiquimod. The J gene is TRBJ2-1, the V gene TRBV19, with 10 nucleotides matching TRBD2. This TCR derives from a man aged 35 to 55 with glioma. This specimen was PBMCs, taken from a glioma patient whose treatment included an IDH1 peptide vaccine. The CDR3 reads CASSILASLAGVDEQFF. In DNA form, the CDR3 reads TGTGCCAGTAGTATACTGGCTAGCCTAGCGGGAGTTGATGAGCAGTTCTTC. The complete variable domain, with remaining parts taken from reference TRBV19 and TRBJ2-1, reads DGGITQSPKYLFRKEGQNVTLSCEQNLNHDAMYWYRQDPGQGLRLIYYSQIVNDFQKGDIAEGYSVSREKKESFPLTVTSAQKNPTAFYLCASSILASLAGVDEQFFGPGTRLTVL.